This entry describes one T cell receptor (beta chain). Antigen: not known. The record originates from a study of cytomegalovirus exposure and HLA in healthy donors. The PCR had 60 Vbeta and 13 Jbeta primers. The data were produced by immunoSEQ multiplex PCR, yet TCRdb's version contains in-frame clones alone and is incomplete. The sample holds just over 150,000 clones, roughly 78% seen once. General study points: Later work found most CMV-associated TCR beta chains apparently HLA-restricted. Most TCR beta V segments were productive about 90% or about 30% of the time in an earlier analysis.

The CDR3 consists of 17 residues. Germline CDR1 is SGHNT and CDR2 is YENEEA. The trim removed 0 bases at V and 7 bases at J, leaving 12 bases unmatched. The receptor was derived from a man between 40 and 49 years old in good health and CMV-seropositive. The chain employs TRBV11-3 and TRBJ1-2; the match to TRBD1 covers 9 bases. Sequencing was performed on PBMCs. Written as DNA, the CDR3 is TGTGCCAGCAGCTTAGATCCCCCCCTTGGACAGGGGTGTGGCTACACCTTC. Protein sequence: CASSLDPPLGQGCGYTF.